The following is a T cell receptor beta chain sequence with its context. This entry comes from a study of T cells of healthy individuals. Trimming pared 5 bases from V and 5 bases from J, leaving 12 bases between. From germline, CDR1 is LNHDA and CDR2 SQIVND (reference sequence). The CDR3 contains 13 residues. TCRdb reprocessed the 5' RACE reads with MiXCR, giving one entry per CDR3 protein. This table has approximately 50,000 distinct CDR3 sequences, roughly 15% appearing once. The chain has TRBV19 and TRBJ2-5; D not resolved. The receptor's source is a human donor in good health. CDR3 sequence reads: CASSVDAGETQYF. The DNA for the CDR3 is TGTGCCAGTAGTGTTGACGCTGGTGAGACCCAGTACTTC.